This TCR beta chain is from a study of graft-versus-host responses after intestinal transplantation. Study as a whole: Recipients got multivisceral, liver-intestinal, or isolated intestinal transplants. General study results and limits: Early post-transplant HvG declines showed an association with peak circulating GvH clone levels. Recipient-marrow GvH clones were detected, some having first appeared in ileum or blood.

This CDR3 is built from 12 residues. With 0 bases removed from V and 4 bases from J, the gap between germline ends came to 3 bases. The germline V gene has CDR1 MNHNS and CDR2 SASEGT. Regarding this clone: The target antigen is unknown.

Using immunoSEQ multiplex PCR, the repertoire was profiled, and TCRdb retains in-frame clones only, with some absent. The data hold about 47,000 clones, with 90% to 95% observed a single time. The sample was unstimulated CD8+ T cells sorted from spleen or lymph node cells, taken before transplant. V gene TRBV6-1 combines with J gene TRBJ1-1, with D hard to call. The origin of this receptor is a human donor who was the organ donor for an intestinal transplant. The CDR3 spells CASSEAGTEAFF. CDR3 in DNA: TGTGCCAGCAGTGAAGCGGGCACTGAAGCTTTCTTT.